This entry describes one T cell receptor beta chain. The CDR3 end falls 3 residues outside the read, so it is completed with the germline J gene. This entry comes from a study of T cells in women clearing cervical HPV infection. As for the study in general: Controls were women whose single incident HPV16 infection cleared within 12 months without precancer or cancer. For cases, blood was sampled a median approximately 150 days after lesion detection, interquartile range roughly 85 to 200 days.

Germline CDR1 SGHRS, CDR2 YFSETQ. This CDR3 spans 15 amino acids. TCR beta CDR3 amplified by multiplex PCR from 950 to 1,500 ng genomic DNA. Data came from immunoSEQ multiplex PCR; TCRdb stores just in-frame clones and leaves some out. This listing includes 25,000 to 30,000 clones. The sequenced material came from blood buffy coat. The chain is built from TRBV5-1 and TRBJ2-2; 8 bases are a match to TRBD2. This receptor was identified in a woman between 18 and 69 years old with a cervical HPV16 infection that either progressed to CIN3+ or cleared (not recorded which). The CDR3 reads CASIGGGSGANVLFF. The sequenced part of the CDR3 DNA is TGCGCCAGCATCGGGGGGGGCTCTGGGGCCAACGTG. The whole variable domain, filled in from reference TRBV5-1 and TRBJ2-2, reads KAGVTQTPRYLIKTRGQQVTLSCSPISGHRSVSWYQQTPGQGLQFLFEYFSETQRNKGNFPGRFSGRQFSNSRSEMNVSTLELGDSALYLCASIGGGSGANVLFFGEGSRLTVL.